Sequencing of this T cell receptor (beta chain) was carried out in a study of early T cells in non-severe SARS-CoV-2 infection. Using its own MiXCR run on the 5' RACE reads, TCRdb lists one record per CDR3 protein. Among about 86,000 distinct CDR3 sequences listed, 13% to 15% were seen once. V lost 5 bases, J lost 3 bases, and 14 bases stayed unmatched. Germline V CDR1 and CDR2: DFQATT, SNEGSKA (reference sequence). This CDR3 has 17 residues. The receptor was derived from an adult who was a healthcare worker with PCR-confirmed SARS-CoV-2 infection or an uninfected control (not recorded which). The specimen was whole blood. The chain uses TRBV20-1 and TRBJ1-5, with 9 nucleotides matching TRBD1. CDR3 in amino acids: CSAVIGTGMRSNQPQHF. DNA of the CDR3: TGCAGTGCTGTAATCGGGACAGGGATGAGGTCCAATCAGCCCCAGCATTTT.